The sequence of this T cell receptor beta chain was determined in a study of graft-versus-host responses after intestinal transplantation. At the level of the study: Multivisceral, liver-intestinal, or isolated intestinal transplants were performed in recipients. Study-wide points: Early HvG declines after transplant were associated with peak circulating GvH clone levels.

This clone was seen a handful of times. Its antigen is currently unknown. This specimen includes other DNA sequences encoding the same CDR3. The CDR3 runs to 12 residues. Per germline, CDR1 SGDLS and CDR2 YYNGEE. Trimming removed 0 bases from V and 3 bases from J, with 3 bases in between. The protocol was immunoSEQ multiplex PCR, while the TCRdb copy is restricted to in-frame clones and leaves out a portion. The table includes around 71,000 clones, more than 90% detected once. The origin of this receptor is a human patient who received an intestinal transplant, so some T cells may come from the graft donor. The chain joins TRBV9 to TRBJ1-1; D gene uncertain. The sample was bone marrow, taken less than 750 days after intestinal transplantation. DNA for the CDR3: TGTGCCAGCAGCGTAGGGGACACTGAAGCTTTCTTT. It translates to CASSVGDTEAFF.